This T cell receptor beta chain is drawn from a study of T cells expressing NK-cell markers. About this clonotype itself: No antigen is known for it.

TCRdb re-called the 5' RACE reads; every CDR3 protein appears as one record, without DNA. The sample totals about 150,000 distinct CDR3 sequences; its top ten clones hold 37%. Whole-study results and caveats: Of CD8+ T cells, roughly 1.0-7.5% belonged to dominant NKG2C+ clonotypes in five or six donors. In four donors, these clonotypes also led the CD3+CD56-NKG2C+ fraction.

This receptor was obtained from a woman between 50 and 59 years old in good health. The sequenced sample was blood T cells: a sorted CD56 or NKG2C T cell subset, CD4+ or CD8+ T cells, or bulk PBMC T cells (not recorded which).

The CDR3 protein is CASSFPTGGEYNEQFF. The chain joins TRBV6-5 to TRBJ2-1; TCRdb's assignment of TRBD2 cannot be checked, as there is no DNA. Germline lookup yields CDR1 MNHEY and CDR2 SVGAGI. The CDR3 loop spans 16 amino acids.